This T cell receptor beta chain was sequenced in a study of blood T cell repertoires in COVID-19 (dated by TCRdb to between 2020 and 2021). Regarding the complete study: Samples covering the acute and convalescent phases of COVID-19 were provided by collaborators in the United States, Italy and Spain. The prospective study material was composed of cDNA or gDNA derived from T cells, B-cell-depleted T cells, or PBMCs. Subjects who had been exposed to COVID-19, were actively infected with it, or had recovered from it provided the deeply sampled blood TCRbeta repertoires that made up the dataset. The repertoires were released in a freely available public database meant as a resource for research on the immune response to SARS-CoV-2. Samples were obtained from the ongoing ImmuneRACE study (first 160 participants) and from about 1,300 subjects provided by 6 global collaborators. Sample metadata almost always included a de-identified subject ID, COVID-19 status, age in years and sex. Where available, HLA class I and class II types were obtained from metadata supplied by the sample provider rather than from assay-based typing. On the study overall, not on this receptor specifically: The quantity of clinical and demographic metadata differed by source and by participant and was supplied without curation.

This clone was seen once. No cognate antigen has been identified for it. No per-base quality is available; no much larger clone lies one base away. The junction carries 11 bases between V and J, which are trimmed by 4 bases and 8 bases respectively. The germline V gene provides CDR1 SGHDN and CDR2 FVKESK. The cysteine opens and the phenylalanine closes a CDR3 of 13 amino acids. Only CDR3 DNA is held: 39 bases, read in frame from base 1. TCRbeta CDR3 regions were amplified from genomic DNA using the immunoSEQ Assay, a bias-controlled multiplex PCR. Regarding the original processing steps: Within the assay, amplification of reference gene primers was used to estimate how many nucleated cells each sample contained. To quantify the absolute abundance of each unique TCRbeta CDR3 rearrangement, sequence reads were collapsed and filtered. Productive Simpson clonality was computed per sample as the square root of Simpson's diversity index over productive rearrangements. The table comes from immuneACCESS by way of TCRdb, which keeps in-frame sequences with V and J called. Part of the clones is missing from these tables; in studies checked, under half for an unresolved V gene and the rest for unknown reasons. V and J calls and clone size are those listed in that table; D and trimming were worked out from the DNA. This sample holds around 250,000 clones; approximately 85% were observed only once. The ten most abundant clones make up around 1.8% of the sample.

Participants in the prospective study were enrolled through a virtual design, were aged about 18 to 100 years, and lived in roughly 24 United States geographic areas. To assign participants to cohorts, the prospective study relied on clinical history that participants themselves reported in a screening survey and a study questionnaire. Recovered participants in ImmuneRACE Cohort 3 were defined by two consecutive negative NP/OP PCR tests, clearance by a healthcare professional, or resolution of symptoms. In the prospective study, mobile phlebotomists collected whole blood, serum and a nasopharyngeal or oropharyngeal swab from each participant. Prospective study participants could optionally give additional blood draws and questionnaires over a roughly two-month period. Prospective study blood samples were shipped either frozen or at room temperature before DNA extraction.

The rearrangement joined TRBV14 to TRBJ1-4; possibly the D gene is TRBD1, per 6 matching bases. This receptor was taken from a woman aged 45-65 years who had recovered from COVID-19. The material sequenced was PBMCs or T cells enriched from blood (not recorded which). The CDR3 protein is CASSLPRGEKLFF. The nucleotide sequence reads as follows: TGTGCCAGCAGCCTCCCAAGGGGGGAAAAACTGTTTTTT.